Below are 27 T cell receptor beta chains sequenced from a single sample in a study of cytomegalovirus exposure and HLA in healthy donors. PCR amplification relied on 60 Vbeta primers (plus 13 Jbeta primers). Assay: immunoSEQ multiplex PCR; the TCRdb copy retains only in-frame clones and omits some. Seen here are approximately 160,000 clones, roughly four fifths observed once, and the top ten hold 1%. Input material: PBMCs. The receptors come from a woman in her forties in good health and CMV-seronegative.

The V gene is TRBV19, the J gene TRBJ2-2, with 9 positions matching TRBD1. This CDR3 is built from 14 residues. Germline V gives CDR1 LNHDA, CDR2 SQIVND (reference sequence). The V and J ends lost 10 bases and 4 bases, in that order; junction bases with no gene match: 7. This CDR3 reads CATSPDRGTGELFF. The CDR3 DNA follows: TGTGCCACCTCCCCGGACAGGGGCACCGGGGAGCTGTTTTTT. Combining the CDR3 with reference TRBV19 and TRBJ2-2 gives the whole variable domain DGGITQSPKYLFRKEGQNVTLSCEQNLNHDAMYWYRQDPGQGLRLIYYSQIVNDFQKGDIAEGYSVSREKKESFPLTVTSAQKNPTAFYLCATSPDRGTGELFFGEGSRLTVL.

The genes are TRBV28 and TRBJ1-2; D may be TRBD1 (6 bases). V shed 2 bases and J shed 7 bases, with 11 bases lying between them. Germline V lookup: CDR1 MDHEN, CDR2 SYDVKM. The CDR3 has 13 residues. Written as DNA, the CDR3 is TGTGCCAGCAGTTTAAGAGGGGGTAGTGGCTACACCTTC. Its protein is CASSLRGGSGYTF.

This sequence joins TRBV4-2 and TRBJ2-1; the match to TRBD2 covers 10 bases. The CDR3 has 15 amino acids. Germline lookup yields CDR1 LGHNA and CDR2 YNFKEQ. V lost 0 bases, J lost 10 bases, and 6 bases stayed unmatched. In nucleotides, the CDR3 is TGTGCCAGCAGCCAAGATGTAGCGGGGGGCCAGGAGCAGTTCTTC. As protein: CASSQDVAGGQEQFF.

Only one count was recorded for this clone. In DNA form, the CDR3 reads TGTGCCAGTATCCCCCACGGGGGAACCGGGGAGCTGTTTTTT. Its translation: CASIPHGGTGELFF. The V gene is TRBV19, the J gene TRBJ2-2, with D maybe TRBD2 (6 bases). Looked up from germline, CDR1 is LNHDA and CDR2 is SQIVND (reference sequence). The CDR3 has 14 amino acids. Between the trimmed V and J ends, which lost 7 bases and 5 bases, there was a span of 14 bases.

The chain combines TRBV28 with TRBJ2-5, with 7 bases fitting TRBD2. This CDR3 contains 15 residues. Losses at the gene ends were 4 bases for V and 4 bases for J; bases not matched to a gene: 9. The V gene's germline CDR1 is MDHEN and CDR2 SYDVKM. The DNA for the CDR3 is TGTGCCAGCAGTTCCCCAAGCGGGATGGGAGAGACCCAGTACTTC. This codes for CASSSPSGMGETQYF.

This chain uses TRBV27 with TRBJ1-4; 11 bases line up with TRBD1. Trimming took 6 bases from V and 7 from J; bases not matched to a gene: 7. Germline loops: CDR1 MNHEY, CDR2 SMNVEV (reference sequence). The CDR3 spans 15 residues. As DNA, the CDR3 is TGTGCCAGCAGCCCAAGGACAGGGGGCCCTGAAAAACTGTTTTTT. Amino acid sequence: CASSPRTGGPEKLFF. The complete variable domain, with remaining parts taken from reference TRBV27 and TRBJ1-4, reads EAQVTQNPRYLITVTGKKLTVTCSQNMNHEYMSWYRQDPGLGLRQIYYSMNVEVTDKGDVPEGYKVSRKEKRNFPLILESPSPNQTSLYFCASSPRTGGPEKLFFGSGTQLSVL.

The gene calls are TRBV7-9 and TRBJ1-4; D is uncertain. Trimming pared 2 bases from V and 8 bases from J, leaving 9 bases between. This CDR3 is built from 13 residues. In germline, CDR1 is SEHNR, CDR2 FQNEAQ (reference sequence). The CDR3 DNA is TGTGCCAGCAGCTTAAGAGTCGGGGAAAAACTGTTTTTT. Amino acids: CASSLRVGEKLFF.

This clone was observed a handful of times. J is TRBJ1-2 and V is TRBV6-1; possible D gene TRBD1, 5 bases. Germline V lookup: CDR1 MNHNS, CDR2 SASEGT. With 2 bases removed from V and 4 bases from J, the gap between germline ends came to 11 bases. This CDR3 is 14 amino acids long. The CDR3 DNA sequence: TGTGCCAGCAGTGAACCGGGGGTGGGCTATGGCTACACCTTC. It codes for CASSEPGVGYGYTF.

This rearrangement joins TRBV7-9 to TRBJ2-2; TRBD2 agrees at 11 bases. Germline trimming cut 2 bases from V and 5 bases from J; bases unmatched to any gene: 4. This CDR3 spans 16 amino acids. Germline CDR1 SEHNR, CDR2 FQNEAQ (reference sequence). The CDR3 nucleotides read TGTGCCAGCAGCTTACAACTAGCGGGAGTAACCGGGGAGCTGTTTTTT. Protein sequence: CASSLQLAGVTGELFF.

This CDR3 reads CASTGTSSYNEQFF. As DNA, the CDR3 is TGTGCCAGTACCGGGACTAGCTCCTACAATGAGCAGTTCTTC. The chain couples TRBV5-6 to TRBJ2-1; 8 nucleotides line up with TRBD2. Per the germline V gene, CDR1 is SGHDT and CDR2 is YYEEEE. With 8 bases clipped from V and 0 bases from J, the junction kept 4 bases outside the gene matches. The CDR3 covers 14 residues.

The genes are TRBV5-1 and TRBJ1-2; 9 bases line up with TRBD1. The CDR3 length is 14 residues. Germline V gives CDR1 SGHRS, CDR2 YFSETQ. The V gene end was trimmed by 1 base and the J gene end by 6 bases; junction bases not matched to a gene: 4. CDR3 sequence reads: CASSLTGGINGYTF. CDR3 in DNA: TGCGCCAGCAGCTTGACAGGGGGCATTAATGGCTACACCTTC.

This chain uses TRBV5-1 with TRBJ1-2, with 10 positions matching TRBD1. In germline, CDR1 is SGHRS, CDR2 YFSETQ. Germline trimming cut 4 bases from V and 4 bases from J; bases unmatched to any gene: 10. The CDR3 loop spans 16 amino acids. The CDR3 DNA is TGCGCCAGCAGCGCCTCCGGGACAGGGGACCCCTATGGCTACACCTTC. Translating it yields CASSASGTGDPYGYTF.

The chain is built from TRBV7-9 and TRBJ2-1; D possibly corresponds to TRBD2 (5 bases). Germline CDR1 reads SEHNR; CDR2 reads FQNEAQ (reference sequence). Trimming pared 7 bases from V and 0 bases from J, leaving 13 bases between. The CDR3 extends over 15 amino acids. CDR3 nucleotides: TGTGCCAGCACCTCCCGGGGATACTCCTACAATGAGCAGTTCTTC. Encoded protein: CASTSRGYSYNEQFF.

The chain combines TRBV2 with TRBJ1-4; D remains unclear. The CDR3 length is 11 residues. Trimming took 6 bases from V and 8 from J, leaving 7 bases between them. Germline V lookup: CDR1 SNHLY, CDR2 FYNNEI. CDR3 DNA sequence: TGTGCCAGCAGGGAAACAGAAAAACTGTTTTTT. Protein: CASRETEKLFF.

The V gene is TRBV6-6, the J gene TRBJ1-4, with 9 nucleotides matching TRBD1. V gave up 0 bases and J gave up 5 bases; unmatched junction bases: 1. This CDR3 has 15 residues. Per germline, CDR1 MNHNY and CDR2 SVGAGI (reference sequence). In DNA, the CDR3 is TGTGCCAGCAGTTACTCGGGGACAGGGAATGAAAAACTGTTTTTT. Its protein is CASSYSGTGNEKLFF.

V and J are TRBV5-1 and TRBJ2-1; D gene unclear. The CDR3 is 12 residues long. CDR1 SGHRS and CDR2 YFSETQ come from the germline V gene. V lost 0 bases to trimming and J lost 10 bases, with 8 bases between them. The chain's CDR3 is CASSLDSGEQFF. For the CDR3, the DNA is TGCGCCAGCAGCTTGGACAGTGGAGAGCAGTTCTTC.

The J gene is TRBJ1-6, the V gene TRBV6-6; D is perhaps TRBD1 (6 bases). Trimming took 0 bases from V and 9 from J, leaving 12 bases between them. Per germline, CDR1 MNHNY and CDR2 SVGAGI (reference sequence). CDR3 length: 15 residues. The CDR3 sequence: CASSYSGAISSPLHF. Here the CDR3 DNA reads TGTGCCAGCAGTTACTCGGGGGCGATCAGTTCACCCCTCCACTTT.

The CDR3 DNA is TGTGCCAGCAGTTCGGACAGTAACACCGGGGAGCTGTTTTTT. Translation: CASSSDSNTGELFF. The chain is built from TRBV28 and TRBJ2-2; a weak D match, TRBD1 (6 bases). Trimming shortened V by 4 bases and J by 2 bases, and 8 bases separated the two germline ends. The CDR3 runs to 14 residues. The germline CDR1 and CDR2 sequences are MDHEN and SYDVKM.

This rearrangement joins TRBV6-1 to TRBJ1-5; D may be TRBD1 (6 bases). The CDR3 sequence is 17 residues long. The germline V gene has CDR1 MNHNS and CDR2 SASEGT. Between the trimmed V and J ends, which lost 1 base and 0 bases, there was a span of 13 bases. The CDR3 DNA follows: TGTGCCAGCAGTGAAGACGGACAGAGCTATAGCAATCAGCCCCAGCATTTT. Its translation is CASSEDGQSYSNQPQHF.

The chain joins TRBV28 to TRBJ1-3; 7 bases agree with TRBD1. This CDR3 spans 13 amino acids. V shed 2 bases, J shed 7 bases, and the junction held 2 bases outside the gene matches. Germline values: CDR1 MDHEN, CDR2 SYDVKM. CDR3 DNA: TGTGCCAGCAGTTTAGAGACAGGGAACACCATATATTTT. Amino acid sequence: CASSLETGNTIYF.

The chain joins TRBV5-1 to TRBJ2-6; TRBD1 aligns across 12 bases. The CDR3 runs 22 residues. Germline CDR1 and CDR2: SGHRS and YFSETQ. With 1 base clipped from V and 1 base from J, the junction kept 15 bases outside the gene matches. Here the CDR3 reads CASSLLGQGAPMRGSGANVLTF. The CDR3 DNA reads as TGCGCCAGCAGCTTGCTGGGACAGGGGGCGCCTATGAGGGGATCTGGGGCCAACGTCCTGACTTTC.

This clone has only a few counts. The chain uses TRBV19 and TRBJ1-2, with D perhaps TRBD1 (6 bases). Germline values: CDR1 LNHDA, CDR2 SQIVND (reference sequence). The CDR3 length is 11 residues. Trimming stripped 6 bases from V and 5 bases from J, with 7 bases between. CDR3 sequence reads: CASSQGYGYTF. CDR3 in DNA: TGTGCCAGTAGCCAGGGGTATGGCTACACCTTC. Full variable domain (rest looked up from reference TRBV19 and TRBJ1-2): DGGITQSPKYLFRKEGQNVTLSCEQNLNHDAMYWYRQDPGQGLRLIYYSQIVNDFQKGDIAEGYSVSREKKESFPLTVTSAQKNPTAFYLCASSQGYGYTFGSGTRLTVV.

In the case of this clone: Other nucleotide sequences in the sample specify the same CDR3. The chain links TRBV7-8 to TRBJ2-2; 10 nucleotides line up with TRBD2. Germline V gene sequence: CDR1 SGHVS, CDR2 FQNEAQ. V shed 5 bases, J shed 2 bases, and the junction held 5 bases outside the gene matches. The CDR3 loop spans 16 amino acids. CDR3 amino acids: CASSPRTSGNTGELFF. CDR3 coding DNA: TGTGCCAGCAGCCCCCGGACTAGCGGTAACACCGGGGAGCTGTTTTTT.

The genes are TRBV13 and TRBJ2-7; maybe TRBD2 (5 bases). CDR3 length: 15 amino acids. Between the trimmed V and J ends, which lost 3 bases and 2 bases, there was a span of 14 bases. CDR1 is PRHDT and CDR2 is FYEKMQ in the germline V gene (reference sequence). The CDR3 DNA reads TGTGCCAGCAGCTTGACTGGCGGGTTGGCCTACGAGCAGTACTTC. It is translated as CASSLTGGLAYEQYF. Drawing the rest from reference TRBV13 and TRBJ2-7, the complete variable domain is AAGVIQSPRHLIKEKRETATLKCYPIPRHDTVYWYQQGPGQDPQFLISFYEKMQSDKGSIPDRFSAQQFSDYHSELNMSSLELGDSALYFCASSLTGGLAYEQYFGPGTRLTVT.

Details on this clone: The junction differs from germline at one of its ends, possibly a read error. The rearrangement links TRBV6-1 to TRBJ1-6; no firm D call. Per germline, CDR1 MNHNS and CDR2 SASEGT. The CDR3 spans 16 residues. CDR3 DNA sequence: TGTGCCAGCAGTGAGGGAGAGGGCTCCTTTAATTCACCCCTCCACTTT. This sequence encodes CASSEGEGSFNSPLHF.

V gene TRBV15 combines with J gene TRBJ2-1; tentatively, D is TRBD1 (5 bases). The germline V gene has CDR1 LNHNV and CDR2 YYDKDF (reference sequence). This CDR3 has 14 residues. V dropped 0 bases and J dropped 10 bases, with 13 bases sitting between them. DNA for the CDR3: TGTGCCACCAGCAGAGATCGGTGGGGCAGGGAGCAGTTCTTC. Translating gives CATSRDRWGREQFF.

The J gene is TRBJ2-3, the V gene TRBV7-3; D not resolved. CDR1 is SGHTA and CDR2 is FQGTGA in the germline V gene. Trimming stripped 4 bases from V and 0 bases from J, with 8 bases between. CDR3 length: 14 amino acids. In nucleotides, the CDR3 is TGTGCCAGCAGCTCACACAGTAGCACAGATACGCAGTATTTT. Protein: CASSSHSSTDTQYF.